The 15 T cell receptor beta chains below all came from one sample that was sequenced in a study of CD8 T cells in Susac syndrome. When the RNA was reverse transcribed, random hexamers were used with an input of 0.5 to 1 ug. TCRdb used MiXCR to reprocess the immunoSEQ multiplex PCR reads, holding one entry per CDR3 protein. The data show about 200,000 distinct CDR3 sequences, 95% seen once. Input material: CD4+ T cells from PBMCs. These receptors were taken from a human donor in good health.

The J gene is TRBJ2-5, the V gene TRBV7-9; D unclear. CDR3 size: 13 residues. CDR1 and CDR2 from the germline V gene are SEHNR and FQNEAQ (reference sequence). V dropped 3 bases and J dropped 1 base, with 6 bases sitting between them. The DNA of the CDR3 is TGTGCCAGCAGCTTCTACGGCCAAGAGACCCAGTACTTC. Protein product: CASSFYGQETQYF.

The chain uses TRBV20-1 and TRBJ2-5; 9 bases line up with TRBD1. This CDR3 is built from 16 residues. Germline V CDR1 and CDR2: DFQATT, SNEGSKA (reference sequence). V lost 3 bases, J lost 2 bases, and 10 bases stayed unmatched. The CDR3 sequence is CSASVLATGGQETQYF. Written as DNA, the CDR3 is TGCAGTGCTAGCGTTTTAGCGACAGGGGGACAAGAGACCCAGTACTTC.

The chain carries TRBV7-2 and TRBJ2-3, with TRBD2 as a possible D gene (6 bases). V lost 3 bases, J lost 6 bases, and 13 bases lay in between. The CDR3 spans 14 residues. Germline values: CDR1 SGHTA, CDR2 FQGNSA. CDR3 sequence (DNA): TGTGCCAGCAGCTTGGCGGGATCGGCGGATACGCAGTATTTT. Its protein product is CASSLAGSADTQYF.

V gene TRBV20-1 combines with J gene TRBJ2-7, with 7 bases lining up with TRBD1. This CDR3 is 13 amino acids long. The germline V gene has CDR1 DFQATT and CDR2 SNEGSKA (reference sequence). Losses at the gene ends were 6 bases for V and 4 bases for J; bases not matched to a gene: 9. In DNA form, the CDR3 reads TGCAGTGCCCACCACCAGACAGGGTACGAGCAGTACGTC. Protein: CSAHHQTGYEQYV.

This chain joins TRBV7-3 and TRBJ2-3; unclear D gene. CDR1 and CDR2 from the germline V gene are SGHTA and FQGTGA. Trimming cost V 3 bases and J 4 bases, with 2 bases left between them. This CDR3 has 11 residues. The CDR3 bases are TGTGCCAGCAGCTTCGCAGATACGCAGTATTTT. It codes for CASSFADTQYF.

The gene calls are TRBV3-1 and TRBJ1-2; no definite D call. The CDR3 is made up of 13 amino acids. Germline V CDR1 and CDR2: LGHDT, YNNKEL (reference sequence). V shed 0 bases and J shed 6 bases, with 8 bases lying between them. The CDR3 protein is CASSQDDRHGYTF. The CDR3 DNA follows: TGTGCCAGCAGCCAAGATGACCGTCATGGCTACACCTTC.

The chain combines TRBV9 with TRBJ2-3, with 7 bases lining up with TRBD1. After removal of 4 bases from V and 2 bases from J, the junction contained 10 bases not matched to a gene. Per germline, CDR1 SGDLS and CDR2 YYNGEE. This CDR3 has 16 residues. CDR3 nucleotides: TGTGCCAGCAGCCCCTACTTGACAGGGCCCACAGATACGCAGTATTTT. It yields the protein CASSPYLTGPTDTQYF.

The V gene is TRBV20-1, the J gene TRBJ1-2; D might be TRBD1 (5 bases). This CDR3 has 13 residues. V was shortened by 6 bases and J by 8 bases, with 19 bases between the two germline ends. Germline V gene lookup returns CDR1 DFQATT and CDR2 SNEGSKA (reference sequence). The CDR3 DNA reads TGCAGTGCCTCCAGAGAGACAGTCGGAGGCTACACCTTC. This gives the protein CSASRETVGGYTF.

The chain employs TRBV20-1 and TRBJ2-3, with 9 bases fitting TRBD2. The CDR3 length is 15 residues. Germline CDR1 reads DFQATT; CDR2 reads SNEGSKA (reference sequence). The CDR3 DNA reads TGCAGCCCGGGGCTAGCGGGGCTTAGCACAGATACGCAGTATTTT. It codes for CSPGLAGLSTDTQYF.

The gene calls are TRBV28 and TRBJ2-7; 7 bases map to TRBD2. Germline V gene data show CDR1 as MDHEN and CDR2 as SYDVKM. The CDR3 totals 17 residues. Trimming removed 5 bases from V and 2 bases from J; junction bases left unmatched: 15. The chain's CDR3 is CASSPPSGRESPYEQYV. The DNA for the CDR3 is TGTGCCAGCAGTCCGCCTTCAGGGAGGGAATCCCCCTACGAGCAGTACGTC.

The genes are TRBV6-6 and TRBJ1-1; D is possibly TRBD1 (5 bases). CDR3 length equals 13 residues. CDR1 MNHNY and CDR2 SVGAGI come from the germline V gene (reference sequence). V was cut by 2 bases and J by 7 bases, with 11 bases left in between. In DNA, the CDR3 is TGTGCCAGCAGTTACGTCCGGGGACGTGAAGCTTTCTTT. Translating it yields CASSYVRGREAFF.

V is TRBV5-6 and J is TRBJ2-7, with D perhaps matching TRBD1 or TRBD2 (5 bases each). This CDR3 comprises 15 residues. CDR1 and CDR2 from the germline V gene are SGHDT and YYEEEE. Trimming removed 6 bases from V and 5 bases from J, with 21 bases in between. Here the CDR3 reads CASNPIGAAEDEQYV. In DNA, the CDR3 is TGTGCCAGCAACCCAATCGGGGCGGCGGAAGACGAGCAGTACGTC.

This clonotype was counted a single time. The chain employs TRBV7-9 and TRBJ1-2; 7 bases align to TRBD1. CDR3 length: 13 residues. Trimming removed 5 bases from V and 3 bases from J; junction bases left unmatched: 3. Germline CDR1 reads SEHNR; CDR2 reads FQNEAQ (reference sequence). The CDR3 region is CASSHGTDYGYTF. CDR3 DNA sequence: TGTGCCAGCAGCCACGGGACAGACTATGGCTACACCTTC.

The chain combines TRBV28 with TRBJ2-1; 7 bases match TRBD2. CDR1 and CDR2 from the germline V gene are MDHEN and SYDVKM. The trim removed 7 bases at V and 6 bases at J, leaving 9 bases unmatched. The CDR3 length is 14 residues. CDR3 DNA sequence: TGTGCCAGCACCCACGGGGGGATCGGCAATGAGCAGTTCTTC. It specifies CASTHGGIGNEQFF.

This sequence joins TRBV5-1 and TRBJ2-7; D remains ambiguous. The CDR3 has 14 residues. CDR1 SGHRS and CDR2 YFSETQ come from the germline V gene. Trimming took off 1 base at V and 5 bases at J, with 13 bases between the two ends. The CDR3, as DNA: TGCGCCAGCAGCTTGAATACCGCGAGCGACGAGCAGTACGTC. Protein product: CASSLNTASDEQYV.